This T cell receptor (beta chain) emerged from a study of OX40 agonist ivuxolimab in advanced cancers. The overall study: Patients' therapy was ivuxolimab, an antibody that acts as an agonist of OX40 (CD134). Each dose-escalation patient presented with hepatocellular carcinoma, melanoma, renal cell or head and neck cancer.

Profiled with immunoSEQ multiplex PCR; TCRdb holds only in-frame clones, not every one. The sample consists of about 26,000 clones, around 85% of them appearing once. This specimen was CD4+ or CD8+ T cells sorted from blood, taken in a trial of the OX40 agonist ivuxolimab. The receptor's source is an adult with an advanced solid tumor such as melanoma, head and neck, liver or kidney cancer.

CDR3 coding DNA: TGTGCCAGCAGCTTAGTGGGACAGGGGCCCTATGGCTACACCTTC. It translates to CASSLVGQGPYGYTF. The chain recombines TRBV13 with TRBJ1-2; 10 bases are shared with TRBD1. The CDR3 is made up of 15 amino acids. J gave up 4 bases and V 1 base, and 3 bases lay outside the gene matches. The germline V gene has CDR1 PRHDT and CDR2 FYEKMQ (reference sequence).